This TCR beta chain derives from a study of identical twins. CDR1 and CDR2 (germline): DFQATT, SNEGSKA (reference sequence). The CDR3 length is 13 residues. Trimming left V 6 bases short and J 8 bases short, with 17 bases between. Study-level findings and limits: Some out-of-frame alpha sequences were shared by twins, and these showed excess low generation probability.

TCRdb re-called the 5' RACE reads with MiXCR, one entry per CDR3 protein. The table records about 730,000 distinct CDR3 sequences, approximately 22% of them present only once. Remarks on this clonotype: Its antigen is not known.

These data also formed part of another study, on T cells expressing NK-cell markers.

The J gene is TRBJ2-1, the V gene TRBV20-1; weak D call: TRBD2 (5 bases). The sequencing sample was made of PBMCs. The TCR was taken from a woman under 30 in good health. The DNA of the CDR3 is TGCAGTGCGCGACCTCGGGCGGGCGATGAGCAGTTCTTC. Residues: CSARPRAGDEQFF.